This entry lists 13 T cell receptor beta chains sequenced from one sample in a study of response to subunit inactivated influenza vaccine. TCRdb reprocessed the RT-PCR reads via MiXCR and lists one record per CDR3 protein. The sample carries approximately 230,000 distinct CDR3 sequences, 12% recorded once. This material consisted of non-naive T cells sorted from PBMCs, taken around 14 days before vaccination. The receptors come from a middle-aged man who received an inactivated influenza vaccine.

The DNA for the CDR3 is TGTGCCAGCAGCCAAGACGGGGGACTAGAAAACATTCAGTACTTC. Translated, it gives CASSQDGGLENIQYF. The chain is built from TRBV4-2 and TRBJ2-4; 8 positions agree with TRBD2. The CDR3 spans 15 residues. Looked up from germline, CDR1 is LGHNA and CDR2 is YNFKEQ. V shed 0 bases and J 5 bases; nucleotides not matched to a gene: 3.

This clonotype has a handful of counts. The chain couples TRBV18 to TRBJ1-6; TRBD1 might be the D (5 bases). Germline CDR1 reads KGHSH; CDR2 reads LQKENI. The V end was cut by 0 bases, the J end by 6 bases, with 9 bases between. This CDR3 has 15 amino acids. Here the CDR3 DNA reads TGTGCCAGCTCACCACCAGGGGAAGGTAATTCACCCCTCCACTTT. This encodes CASSPPGEGNSPLHF. Variable domain in full (rest from reference TRBV18 and TRBJ1-6): NAGVMQNPRHLVRRRGQEARLRCSPMKGHSHVYWYRQLPEEGLKFMVYLQKENIIDESGMPKERFSAEFPKEGPSILRIQQVVRGDSAAYFCASSPPGEGNSPLHFGNGTRLTVT.

This chain links TRBV18 with TRBJ2-5; the match to TRBD2 covers 13 bases. Trimming cost V 4 bases and J 3 bases; bases outside gene matches: 8. Germline V gives CDR1 KGHSH, CDR2 LQKENI. CDR3 size: 17 residues. The CDR3 region is CASSQSKGLAGEETQYF. Here the CDR3 DNA reads TGTGCCAGCTCACAATCGAAAGGACTAGCGGGGGAAGAGACCCAGTACTTC.

The chain employs TRBV7-8 and TRBJ2-3; 8 bases fit TRBD2. The CDR3 covers 15 residues. The germline V gene encodes CDR1 SGHVS and CDR2 FQNEAQ. V lost 3 bases, J lost 1 base, and 3 bases stayed unmatched. In nucleotides, the CDR3 is TGTGCCAGCAGCTTGGGACTAGGGGGCACAGATACGCAGTATTTT. Its protein product is CASSLGLGGTDTQYF.

This clonotype was seen a few times. This rearrangement joins TRBV4-1 to TRBJ2-4; 8 nucleotides agree with TRBD2. The J segment lost 4 bases and the V segment lost 4 bases, leaving 9 bases of the junction unmatched. CDR3 size: 16 residues. Germline V gene lookup returns CDR1 MGHRA and CDR2 YSYEKL. CDR3 DNA sequence: TGCGCCAGCAGCCGCACCCTAAGCGGGGGTAAAAACATTCAGTACTTC. It yields the protein CASSRTLSGGKNIQYF.

The CDR3 loop is CASSRGLADEGETQYF. The DNA of the CDR3 is TGTGCCAGCTCTAGGGGACTAGCGGATGAGGGGGAGACCCAGTACTTC. This rearrangement joins TRBV12-3 or TRBV12-4 to TRBJ2-5; 11 nucleotides agree with TRBD2. This CDR3 spans 16 amino acids. After removal of 8 bases from V and 5 bases from J, the junction contained 13 bases not matched to a gene.

This clonotype was counted a few times. This chain joins TRBV5-6 and TRBJ2-7; possibly TRBD1 or TRBD2 for D (5 bases each). Trimming took off 0 bases at V and 5 bases at J, with 18 bases between the two ends. The CDR3 is 16 amino acids. Germline assignment: CDR1 SGHDT and CDR2 YYEEEE. The CDR3 bases are TGTGCCAGCAGCTTGGGGTTGGCAGGGACGCCCCACGAGCAGTACTTC. Protein product: CASSLGLAGTPHEQYF. The complete variable domain, with remaining parts taken from reference TRBV5-6 and TRBJ2-7, reads DAGVTQSPTHLIKTRGQQVTLRCSPKSGHDTVSWYQQALGQGPQFIFQYYEEEERQRGNFPDRFSGHQFPNYSSELNVNALLLGDSALYLCASSLGLAGTPHEQYFGPGTRLTVT.

This clonotype showed up just a few times. The chain carries TRBV3-1 and TRBJ1-3, with 7 bases matching TRBD1. Trimming cost V 1 base and J 4 bases; bases outside gene matches: 4. Per germline, CDR1 LGHDT and CDR2 YNNKEL (reference sequence). The CDR3 covers 15 residues. The CDR3 is CASSQGTGGGNTIYF. The CDR3 region has the DNA TGTGCCAGCAGCCAAGGGACAGGAGGAGGAAACACCATATATTTT.

In its sample, this clonotype was seen many times. The chain recombines TRBV5-5 with TRBJ2-5; 7 positions agree with TRBD1. This CDR3 comprises 14 residues. Trimming took 0 bases from V and 7 from J; bases not matched to a gene: 6. Germline V gene data show CDR1 as SGHKS and CDR2 as YYEKEE (reference sequence). The CDR3 sequence: CASSLEGARSTQYF. In nucleotides, the CDR3 is TGTGCCAGCAGCTTGGAGGGGGCGAGGTCGACCCAGTACTTC.

A word on this clonotype: At one end, the junction sequence differs from germline, possibly due to a read error. The chain uses TRBV7-7 and TRBJ2-3, with 9 bases aligning to TRBD2. CDR3 length equals 14 residues. The germline CDR1 and CDR2 sequences are SSHAT and FNYEAQ (reference sequence). The CDR3 DNA reads TGTGCTAGCAGCTTATCGAGCGGGGGGACCAAGCAGTATTTT. Translation: CASSLSSGGTKQYF.

This clonotype was observed a handful of times. This chain uses TRBV5-4 with TRBJ2-3, with D possibly TRBD2 on 6 matching bases. Germline values: CDR1 SGHNT, CDR2 YYREEE (reference sequence). Deletions cut 6 bases from V and 0 bases from J, with 11 bases between. The CDR3 is 14 residues long. The CDR3: CASNGDFSTDTQYF. As DNA, the CDR3 is TGTGCCAGCAACGGGGACTTTAGCACAGATACGCAGTATTTT.

The V call is TRBV4-3, the J call TRBJ2-5; the D gene is possibly TRBD1 (5 bases). V was pared by 2 bases and J by 1 base, with 8 bases between. The germline V gene encodes CDR1 LGHNA and CDR2 YSLEER. This CDR3 region has 14 residues. The CDR3 region has the DNA TGCGCCAGCAGCCAAAGGGGATCCCAAGAGACCCAGTACTTC. Its translation is CASSQRGSQETQYF.

The table lists this clonotype with a few counts. The CDR3 bases are TGCGCCAGCAGCCATACTAGCGGGGGGGTTCTCTACAATGAGCAGTTCTTC. It yields the protein CASSHTSGGVLYNEQFF. J is TRBJ2-1 and V is TRBV4-1, with 13 bases lining up with TRBD2. After removal of 3 bases from V and 3 bases from J, the junction contained 5 bases not matched to a gene. This CDR3 comprises 17 residues. CDR1 MGHRA and CDR2 YSYEKL come from the germline V gene.